The clone carrying this TCR beta chain was picked up a small number of times. These data come from a study of T cells after yellow fever vaccination. TCRdb reprocessed the 5' RACE reads via MiXCR and lists one record per CDR3 protein. The sample lists some 320,000 distinct CDR3 sequences; 3.5% to 4.5% were seen once. The receptor was isolated from a man aged 18 to 30 who received the YFV17D yellow fever vaccine. Sequencing used PBMCs, obtained 15 days after the yellow fever booster vaccination.

This CDR3 is CSARVKDRGLSEAFF. The CDR3 region has the DNA TGCAGTGCTAGAGTTAAAGACAGGGGGCTGTCTGAAGCTTTCTTT. The V and J genes are TRBV20-1 and TRBJ1-1; 10 bases agree with TRBD1. The CDR3 contains 15 residues. Per the germline V gene, CDR1 is DFQATT and CDR2 is SNEGSKA (reference sequence). The V and J ends lost 1 base and 6 bases, in that order; junction bases with no gene match: 8.